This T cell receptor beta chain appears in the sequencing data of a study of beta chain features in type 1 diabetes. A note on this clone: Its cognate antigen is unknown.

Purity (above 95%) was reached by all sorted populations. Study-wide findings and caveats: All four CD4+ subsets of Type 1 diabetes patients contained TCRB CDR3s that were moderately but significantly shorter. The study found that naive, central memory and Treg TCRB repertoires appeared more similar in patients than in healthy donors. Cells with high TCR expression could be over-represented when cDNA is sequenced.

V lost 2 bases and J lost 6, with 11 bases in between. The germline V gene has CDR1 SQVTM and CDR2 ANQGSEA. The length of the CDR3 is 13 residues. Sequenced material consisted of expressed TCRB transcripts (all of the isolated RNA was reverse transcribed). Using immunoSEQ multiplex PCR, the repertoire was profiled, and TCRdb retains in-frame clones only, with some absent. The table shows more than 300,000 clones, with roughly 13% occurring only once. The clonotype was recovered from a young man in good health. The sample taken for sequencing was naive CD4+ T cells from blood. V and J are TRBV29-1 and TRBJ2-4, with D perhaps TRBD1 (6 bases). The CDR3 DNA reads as TGCAGCGTTGAAAACGACAGGTCAAACATTCAGTACTTC. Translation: CSVENDRSNIQYF.